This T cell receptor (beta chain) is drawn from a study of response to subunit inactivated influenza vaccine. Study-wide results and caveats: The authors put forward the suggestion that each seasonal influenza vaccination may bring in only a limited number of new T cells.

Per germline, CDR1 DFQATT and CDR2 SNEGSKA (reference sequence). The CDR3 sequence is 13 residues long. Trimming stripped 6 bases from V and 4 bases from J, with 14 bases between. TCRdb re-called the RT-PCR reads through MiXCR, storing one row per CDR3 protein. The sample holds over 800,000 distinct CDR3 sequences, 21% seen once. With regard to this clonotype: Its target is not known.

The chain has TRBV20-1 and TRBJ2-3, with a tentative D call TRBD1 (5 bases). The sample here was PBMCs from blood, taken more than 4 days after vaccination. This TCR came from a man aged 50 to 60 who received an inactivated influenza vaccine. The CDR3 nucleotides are TGCAGTGCCAAGACAGCAGGTGCAGATACGCAGTATTTT. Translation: CSAKTAGADTQYF.